Given below is one T cell receptor (beta chain) in context. What it binds is not known. TCRdb keeps only in-frame clones here, not all; method: immunoSEQ multiplex PCR. The sample lists fewer than 200,000 clones; 85% to 95% were seen once. This sample is part of a study of T cell responses to AZD1222 COVID-19 vaccine. Study-level background: Samples with a second dose at about 4 or about 12 weeks were pooled together. The study's findings and limits: Reportedly, nearly half the spike-specific TCRs target unmutated variant regions. Spike-specific TCRs gained breadth and depth after people received two AZD1222 doses.

The CDR3 is 12 residues long. V lost 7 bases, J lost 8 bases, and 6 bases stayed unmatched. The source material was peripheral blood, sampled on day 0 of AZD1222 vaccination. The origin of this receptor is an adult in good health. This chain uses TRBV12-3 or TRBV12-4 with TRBJ1-2; 8 nucleotides match TRBD1. This CDR3 reads CASTRRGRGYTF. As DNA, the CDR3 is TGTGCCAGCACTCGCAGGGGGCGCGGCTACACCTTC.